Following are 16 T cell receptor beta chains from one sample sequenced in a study of blood T cell repertoires in COVID-19. Only in-frame clones appear in the TCRdb table, and some are missing; sequencing was by immunoSEQ multiplex PCR. The repertoire consists of 150,000 to 200,000 clones, with around 87% occurring once and the leading ten covering roughly 2.6%. Material: peripheral blood. The source is a man aged 35 to 55 with active or convalescent COVID-19.

The chain uses TRBV7-2 and TRBJ1-4; weak D call: TRBD1 (5 bases). Germline CDR1 is SGHTA and CDR2 is FQGNSA. Trimming took off 5 bases at V and 2 bases at J, with 9 bases between the two ends. CDR3 length: 14 amino acids. The CDR3 is CASSPGGTNEKLFF. The CDR3 DNA reads TGTGCCAGCAGCCCGGGGGGGACTAATGAAAAACTGTTTTTT. Looking up the rest from reference TRBV7-2 and TRBJ1-4 gives the full variable domain: GAGVSQSPSNKVTEKGKDVELRCDPISGHTALYWYRQSLGQGLEFLIYFQGNSAPDKSGLPSDRFSAERTGGSVSTLTIQRTQQEDSAVYLCASSPGGTNEKLFFGSGTQLSVL.

The CDR3 sequence is CASSLYGTGVGGSEQYF. The CDR3, as DNA: TGTGCCAGCAGTTTATATGGGACAGGGGTCGGGGGATCCGAGCAGTACTTC. The genes are TRBV27 and TRBJ2-7; TRBD1 matches at 10 bases. V gave up 1 base and J gave up 6 bases; unmatched junction bases: 12. The CDR3 consists of 17 residues. The germline CDR1 and CDR2 sequences are MNHEY and SMNVEV (reference sequence).

V gene TRBV30 combines with J gene TRBJ1-1; 9 nucleotides line up with TRBD1. There are 17 residues in the CDR3. Trimming removed 5 bases from V and 0 bases from J; junction bases left unmatched: 13. Germline V gene lookup returns CDR1 GTSNPN and CDR2 SVGIG (reference sequence). CDR3 region: CAWSGQGPRLMNTEAFF. The CDR3 DNA is TGTGCCTGGTCAGGACAGGGGCCTCGGCTAATGAACACTGAAGCTTTCTTT.

This clone showed up just once. The rearrangement links TRBV9 to TRBJ2-2, with 11 bases lining up with TRBD1. The CDR3 sequence is 18 residues long. Germline trimming cut 1 base from V and 0 bases from J; bases unmatched to any gene: 5. The germline CDR1 and CDR2 sequences are SGDLS and YYNGEE. CDR3 bases: TGTGCCAGCAGCGTATCCGGGACAGGGGGTCCGAACACCGGGGAGCTGTTTTTT. Protein product: CASSVSGTGGPNTGELFF.

The V call is TRBV19, the J call TRBJ1-2; TRBD1 might be the D (5 bases). Trimming removed 5 bases at V and 3 bases at J, with 19 bases between. The CDR3 sequence is 16 residues long. Looked up from germline, CDR1 is LNHDA and CDR2 is SQIVND (reference sequence). The CDR3 DNA sequence: TGTGCCAGTAGTGCCCCCCACGCGGGGGTCGACTATGGCTACACCTTC. The encoded protein is CASSAPHAGVDYGYTF.

The chain employs TRBV19 and TRBJ2-7; perhaps TRBD2 as D (6 bases). The CDR3 sequence is 18 residues long. Germline-derived CDR1 and CDR2 are LNHDA and SQIVND (reference sequence). V was shortened by 0 bases and J by 1 base, with 19 bases between the two germline ends. CDR3 amino acids: CASSIDHRRAGHSYEQYF. The CDR3 nucleotides read TGTGCCAGTAGTATAGATCACCGGAGGGCAGGGCATTCCTACGAGCAGTACTTC.

The chain couples TRBV24-1 to TRBJ1-1, with TRBD1 matching over 9 bases. This CDR3 spans 21 amino acids. From germline, CDR1 is KGHDR and CDR2 SFDVKD. With V trimmed by 5 bases and J by 1 base, 22 bases remained unmatched. CDR3 coding DNA: TGTGCCACCAGTGGCTGGGGGGACAGGGACAGGCGGTTCCTTGGGAACACTGAAGCTTTCTTT. This translates into CATSGWGDRDRRFLGNTEAFF.

The rearrangement joins TRBV18 to TRBJ1-6, with D hard to call. The ends were cut back, 6 bases at V and 9 bases at J, with 9 bases in the middle. The length of the CDR3 is 12 residues. Germline V gives CDR1 KGHSH, CDR2 LQKENI. CDR3 amino acids: CASSKESSPLHF. The DNA for the CDR3 is TGTGCCAGCTCCAAGGAGAGTTCACCCCTCCACTTT.

This chain connects TRBV5-1 to TRBJ2-5; D is possibly TRBD2 (5 bases). Germline values: CDR1 SGHRS, CDR2 YFSETQ. Trimming took 0 bases from V and 2 from J, leaving 11 bases between them. This CDR3 spans 15 amino acids. The CDR3 loop reads CASSLAGELQETQYF. The CDR3 DNA reads as TGCGCCAGCAGCTTGGCCGGGGAACTACAAGAGACCCAGTACTTC.

This chain connects TRBV7-9 to TRBJ2-5, with TRBD2 matching over 11 bases. The CDR3 is made up of 16 amino acids. The germline V gene encodes CDR1 SEHNR and CDR2 FQNEAQ (reference sequence). V gave up 1 base and J gave up 5 bases; unmatched junction bases: 6. CDR3 protein: CASSLDSGLAVETQYF. For the CDR3, the DNA is TGTGCCAGCAGCTTAGATTCGGGACTAGCGGTGGAGACCCAGTACTTC.

The V and J genes are TRBV18 and TRBJ1-1; a weak D match, TRBD1 (6 bases). CDR3 length equals 13 residues. Germline CDR1 reads KGHSH; CDR2 reads LQKENI. The V and J ends lost 4 bases and 4 bases respectively, with 10 bases between them. The CDR3 loop is CASSLQGITEAFF. The DNA of the CDR3 is TGTGCCAGCTCACTACAGGGTATCACTGAAGCTTTCTTT.

The chain employs TRBV7-6 and TRBJ1-1; D call uncertain. V gave up 1 base and J gave up 2 bases, with 5 bases separating them. Germline CDR1 and CDR2: SGHVS and FNYEAQ. CDR3 length: 13 amino acids. CDR3 in amino acids: CASSLEHNTEAFF. The CDR3 DNA is TGTGCCAGCAGCTTAGAACATAACACTGAAGCTTTCTTT.

About this clone: Within the sample, other DNA sequences also encode this same CDR3. The rearrangement joins TRBV9 to TRBJ2-5; 11 positions match TRBD2. Germline values: CDR1 SGDLS, CDR2 YYNGEE. J lost 4 bases, V lost 2 bases, and 4 bases had no gene match. The CDR3 has 15 amino acids. The CDR3 DNA is TGTGCCAGCAGCGTTAGCGGGGGGGCAGGAGAGACCCAGTACTTC. This codes for CASSVSGGAGETQYF.

The V call is TRBV6-2 or TRBV6-3, the J call TRBJ2-2; a possible D gene is TRBD2 (6 bases). This CDR3 has 15 residues. The germline gives CDR1 MNHEY, CDR2 SVGEGT. The V end was cut by 2 bases, the J end by 7 bases, with 14 bases between. CDR3 residues: CASSYSGGEIGELFF. For the CDR3, the DNA is TGTGCCAGCAGTTACAGCGGAGGGGAAATCGGGGAGCTGTTTTTT.

This chain uses TRBV28 with TRBJ1-2, with a weak D call TRBD1 (5 bases). The germline V and J ends were trimmed by 5 bases and 8 bases, with 18 bases remaining between them. CDR3 size: 14 residues. Germline V gene data show CDR1 as MDHEN and CDR2 as SYDVKM. CDR3 sequence (DNA): TGTGCCAGCAGTATGCAACAGGACCTCCGAGGCTACACCTTC. Protein product: CASSMQQDLRGYTF.

V usage is TRBV10-3 and J usage is TRBJ1-1; D gene ambiguous. CDR1 ENHRY and CDR2 SYGVKD come from the germline V gene. The V end lost 7 bases, the J end lost 0 bases, and 9 bases lay between the germline ends. CDR3 size: 13 residues. The CDR3 region has the DNA TGTGCCATCAACGGGGAACTGAACACTGAAGCTTTCTTT. Protein product: CAINGELNTEAFF.